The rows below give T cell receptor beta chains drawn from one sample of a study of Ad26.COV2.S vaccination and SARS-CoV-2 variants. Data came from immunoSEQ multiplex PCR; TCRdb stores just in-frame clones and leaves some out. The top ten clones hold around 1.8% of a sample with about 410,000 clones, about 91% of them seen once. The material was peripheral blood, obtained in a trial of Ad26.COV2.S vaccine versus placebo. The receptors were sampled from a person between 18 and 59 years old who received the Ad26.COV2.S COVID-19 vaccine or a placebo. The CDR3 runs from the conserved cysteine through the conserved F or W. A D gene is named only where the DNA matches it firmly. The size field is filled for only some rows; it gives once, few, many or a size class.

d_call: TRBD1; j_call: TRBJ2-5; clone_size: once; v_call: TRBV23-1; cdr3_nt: TGCGCCAGCAGTCAGCTACCGGGACAGAACCAAGAGACCCAGTACTTC; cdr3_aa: CASSQLPGQNQETQYF
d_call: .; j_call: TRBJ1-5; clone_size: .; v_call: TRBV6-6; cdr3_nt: TGTGCCAGCAGTTACGGGGGAGGGGAAAGCAATCAGCCCCAGCATTTT; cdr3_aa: CASSYGGGESNQPQHF
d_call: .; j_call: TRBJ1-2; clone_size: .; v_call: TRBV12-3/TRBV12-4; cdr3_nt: TGTGCCAGCAGACTCCGGGACTCCTATGGCTACACCTTC; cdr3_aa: CASRLRDSYGYTF
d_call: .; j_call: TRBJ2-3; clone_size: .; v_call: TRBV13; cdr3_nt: TGTGCCAGCAGCCTGGGCGGGAAAACAGATACGCAGTATTTT; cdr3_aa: CASSLGGKTDTQYF
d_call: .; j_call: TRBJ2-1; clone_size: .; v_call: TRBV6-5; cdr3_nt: TGTGCCAGCAGTTCCCCCGGAGGGCGGGGTGAGCAGTTCTTC; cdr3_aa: CASSSPGGRGEQFF
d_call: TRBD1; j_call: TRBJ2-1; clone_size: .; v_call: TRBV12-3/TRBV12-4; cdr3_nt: TGTGCCAGCAGTGGATCCGGGACAGATGAGCAGTTCTTC; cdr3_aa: CASSGSGTDEQFF
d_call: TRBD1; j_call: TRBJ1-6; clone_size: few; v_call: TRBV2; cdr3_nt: TGTGCCAGCCAAAGGACAGGGGGAAGTAATTCACCCCTCCACTTT; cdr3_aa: CASQRTGGSNSPLHF
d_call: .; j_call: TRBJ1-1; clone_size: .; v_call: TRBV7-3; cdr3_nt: TGTGCCAGCAGCGTGTCAGGGGTGGAAACTGAAGCTTTCTTT; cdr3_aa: CASSVSGVETEAFF
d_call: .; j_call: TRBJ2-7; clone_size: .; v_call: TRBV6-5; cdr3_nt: TGTGCCAGCAGTCGGACTGGCTCCTACGAGCAGTACTTC; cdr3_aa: CASSRTGSYEQYF
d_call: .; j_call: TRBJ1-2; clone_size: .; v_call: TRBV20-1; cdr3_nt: TGCAGTGCTAGTAGTCGCTATGGCTACACCTTC; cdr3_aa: CSASSRYGYTF
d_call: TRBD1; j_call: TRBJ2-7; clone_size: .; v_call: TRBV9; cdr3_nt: TGTGCCAGCAGCGTAAGCCCGGACAGGACCTACGAGCAGTACTTC; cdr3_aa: CASSVSPDRTYEQYF